This T cell receptor beta chain was sequenced in a study of T-cell reconstitution after alpha-beta-depleted transplantation in children. A library of TCRbeta sequences, prepared with unique molecular identifiers, was generated. TCRdb fed the PCR reads into MiXCR, producing one record per CDR3 protein. The sample contains some 600,000 distinct CDR3 sequences, 15% to 20% of which appear only once. Germline CDR1 is SGHDT and CDR2 is YYEEEE. The V and J ends lost 0 bases and 0 bases, in that order; junction bases with no gene match: 8. The CDR3 covers 18 residues. A few counts support this clonotype. The TCR originated in a human donor who donated a stem cell graft to a child with acute myeloid leukemia. Source: PBMCs from the stem cell graft donor, taken from the stem cell graft. The chain carries TRBV5-6 and TRBJ2-2; 7 nucleotides align to TRBD2. In DNA form, the CDR3 reads TGTGCCAGCAGCTTGGCCAAAGGGGAGGGGACGAACACCGGGGAGCTGTTTTTT. Amino acids: CASSLAKGEGTNTGELFF.